This is a list of T cell receptor beta chains from one sample in a study of blood T cell repertoires in COVID-19. Sequencing used immunoSEQ multiplex PCR; TCRdb keeps in-frame clones, though not all of them. Counted here are 100,000 to 150,000 clones, 70% to 90% occurring once; the ten biggest clones make up approximately 2.3%. Sequencing was done on a sample of PBMCs or T cells enriched from blood (not recorded which). These receptors all come from a woman aged 45-60 years who had recovered from COVID-19. Both conserved end residues are part of each CDR3. The D gene is left open where the match is weak. A clone size is listed for some rows: how often the clone was seen (once, few, many), or a class if it is expanded.

v_gene: TRBV2; abundance: NA; d_gene: NA; j_gene: TRBJ1-1; CDR3aa: CATMTQTMNTEAFF; CDR3nt: TGTGCCACCATGACACAGACTATGAACACTGAAGCTTTCTTT
v_gene: TRBV4-2; abundance: NA; d_gene: NA; j_gene: TRBJ1-2; CDR3aa: CASSQNDGIFYGYTF; CDR3nt: TGTGCCAGCAGCCAAAACGACGGGATCTTCTATGGCTACACCTTC
v_gene: TRBV7-9; abundance: NA; d_gene: TRBD2; j_gene: TRBJ2-1; CDR3aa: CASSGGTTRGYNEQFF; CDR3nt: TGTGCCAGCAGCGGTGGGACTACTCGCGGCTACAATGAGCAGTTCTTC
v_gene: TRBV4-3; abundance: NA; d_gene: TRBD2; j_gene: TRBJ2-7; CDR3aa: CASSQAGAYEQYF; CDR3nt: TGCGCCAGCAGCCAGGCGGGGGCCTACGAGCAGTACTTC
v_gene: TRBV20-1; abundance: NA; d_gene: NA; j_gene: TRBJ2-6; CDR3aa: CSASTRSSGANVLTF; CDR3nt: TGCAGTGCTAGTACTAGGTCCTCTGGGGCCAACGTCCTGACTTTC
v_gene: TRBV27; abundance: NA; d_gene: NA; j_gene: TRBJ1-1; CDR3aa: CASSLLGFFLAEAFF; CDR3nt: TGTGCCAGCAGCCTTCTGGGATTTTTTCTAGCCGAAGCTTTCTTT
v_gene: TRBV14; abundance: NA; d_gene: NA; j_gene: TRBJ1-6; CDR3aa: CASSLSGNSPLHF; CDR3nt: TGTGCCAGCAGCCTCTCAGGGAATTCACCCCTCCACTTT
v_gene: TRBV7-9; abundance: NA; d_gene: NA; j_gene: TRBJ2-5; CDR3aa: CASSPRTAQETQYF; CDR3nt: TGTGCCAGCAGCCCCCGGACAGCACAAGAGACCCAGTACTTC
v_gene: TRBV6-4; abundance: medium-sized; d_gene: NA; j_gene: TRBJ2-2; CDR3aa: CASSDSTSRPNTGELFF; CDR3nt: TGTGCCAGCAGTGACTCTACTAGCCGCCCAAACACCGGGGAGCTGTTTTTT
v_gene: TRBV3-1/TRBV3-2; abundance: NA; d_gene: NA; j_gene: TRBJ1-5; CDR3aa: CASSPGDNQPQHF; CDR3nt: TGTGCCAGCAGTCCGGGTGACAATCAGCCCCAGCATTTT
v_gene: TRBV27; abundance: NA; d_gene: NA; j_gene: TRBJ1-5; CDR3aa: CASSLGGGNQPQHF; CDR3nt: TGTGCCAGCAGTTTAGGGGGAGGGAATCAGCCCCAGCATTTT
v_gene: TRBV5-1; abundance: NA; d_gene: NA; j_gene: TRBJ2-7; CDR3aa: CASSTGTVYYEQYF; CDR3nt: TGCGCCAGCAGCACCGGGACTGTGTACTACGAGCAGTACTTC
v_gene: TRBV7-2; abundance: NA; d_gene: NA; j_gene: TRBJ1-5; CDR3aa: CASSQNQRQPQHF; CDR3nt: TGTGCCAGCAGCCAAAACCAGAGGCAGCCCCAGCATTTT
v_gene: TRBV3-1/TRBV3-2; abundance: once; d_gene: NA; j_gene: TRBJ1-4; CDR3aa: CASSQTGTISGEKLFF; CDR3nt: TGTGCCAGCAGCCAAACCGGGACAATCAGCGGTGAAAAACTGTTTTTT
v_gene: TRBV3-1/TRBV3-2; abundance: NA; d_gene: TRBD1; j_gene: TRBJ1-1; CDR3aa: CASSQGDSSEAFF; CDR3nt: TGTGCCAGCAGCCAAGGGGACAGCAGTGAAGCTTTCTTT
v_gene: TRBV5-6; abundance: NA; d_gene: TRBD1; j_gene: TRBJ2-3; CDR3aa: CASSSTGGWDTDTQYF; CDR3nt: TGTGCCAGCAGCTCCACAGGGGGTTGGGACACAGATACGCAGTATTTT